The sequence of this T cell receptor beta chain was determined in a study of human T cells and chemical hapten exposure. Study-wide background: Weekly diphenylcyclopropenone doses were given to patients' scalps across the approximately 24-week study. Study-level results: With DPC sensitization, TCRs exceeding 1 in 1000 frequency showed no change. Versus controls, significantly more large CDR3 similarity clusters arose from expanded TCRs.

TCRdb analysed the RACE reads with MiXCR anew, one entry per CDR3 protein. Of around 130,000 distinct CDR3 sequences in the sample, about 11% were seen once. This clonotype was detected only a few times. Its cognate antigen is unknown. The CDR3 extends over 11 amino acids. Germline V gives CDR1 DFQATT, CDR2 SNEGSKA (reference sequence). The time point denotes: patch test 3, about 24 weeks after DPC sensitization. As to treatment: therapeutic diphenylcyclopropenone sensitization with weekly scalp DPC. Every donor had alopecia and was 18 to 70 years old; all were suitable for DPC. The chain combines TRBV20-1 with TRBJ1-2; D is unresolved. The sequences come from whole blood, collected in connection with sensitization to the hapten diphenylcyclopropenone (DPC). The receptor comes from a woman between 50 and 59 years old with alopecia areata. Some clones in this sample may be carry-over from other donors' samples. CDR3 sequence: CKIQRGDGYTF. In nucleotides, the CDR3 is TGCAAGATACAACGGGGAGATGGCTACACCTTC.